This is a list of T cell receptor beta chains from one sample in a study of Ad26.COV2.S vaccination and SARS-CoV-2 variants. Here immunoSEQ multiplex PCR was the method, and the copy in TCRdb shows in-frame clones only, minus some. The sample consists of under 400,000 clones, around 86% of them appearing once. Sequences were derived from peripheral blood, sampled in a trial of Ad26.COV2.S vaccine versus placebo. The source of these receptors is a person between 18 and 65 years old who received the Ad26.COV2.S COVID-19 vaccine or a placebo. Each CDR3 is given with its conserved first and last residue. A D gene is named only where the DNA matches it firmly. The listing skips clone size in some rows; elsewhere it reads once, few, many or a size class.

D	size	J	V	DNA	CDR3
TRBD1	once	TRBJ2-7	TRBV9	TGTGCCAGCAGCGCTGGGGGACAGGGGGCCTACGAGCAGTACTTC	CASSAGGQGAYEQYF
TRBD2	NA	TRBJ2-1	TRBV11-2	TGTGCCAGCAGACCAGCGGGGCGGGCTTTGGATGAGCAGTTCTTC	CASRPAGRALDEQFF
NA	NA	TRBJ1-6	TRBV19	TGTGCCAGTACTCAAGAATCTTATAATTCACCCCTCCACTTT	CASTQESYNSPLHF
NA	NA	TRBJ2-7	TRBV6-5	TGTGCCAGCAGTTACTCTAGGCTAGCCGACGGGGAGCAGTACTTC	CASSYSRLADGEQYF
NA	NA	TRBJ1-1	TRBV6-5	TGTGCCAGCAGCCTCAAACGGTTTGACACTGAAGCTTTCTTT	CASSLKRFDTEAFF
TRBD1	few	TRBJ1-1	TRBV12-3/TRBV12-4	TGTGCCAGCAGTTTCGACAGGGACACTGAAGCTTTCTTT	CASSFDRDTEAFF
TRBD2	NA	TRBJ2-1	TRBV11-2	TGTGCCAGCAGCGTATTCCGGGGGGGCTCCTACAATGAGCAGTTCTTC	CASSVFRGGSYNEQFF
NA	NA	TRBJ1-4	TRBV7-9	TGTGCCAGCAGCTTATCCGGGGCTTCTAATGAAAAACTGTTTTTT	CASSLSGASNEKLFF
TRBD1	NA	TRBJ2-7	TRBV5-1	TGCGCCAGCAGCCCGGGACAGACCTACGAGCAGTACTTC	CASSPGQTYEQYF
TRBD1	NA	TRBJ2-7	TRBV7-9	TGTGCCAGCAGCAGCCCCGGGACAGGGGACTACGAGCAGTACTTC	CASSSPGTGDYEQYF
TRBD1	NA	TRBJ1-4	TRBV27	TGTGCCAGCAGTTTGGGACAGGGTGAAAAACTGTTTTTT	CASSLGQGEKLFF
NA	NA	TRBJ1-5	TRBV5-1	TGCGCCAGCAGCTTGGAGGGTAGCAATCAGCCCCAGCATTTT	CASSLEGSNQPQHF
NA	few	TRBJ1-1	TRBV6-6	TGTGCCAGCAGTGGCTTGGGTAACATGGAAGCTTTCTTT	CASSGLGNMEAFF
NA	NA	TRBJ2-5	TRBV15	TGTGCCACCAGCAGGGAGCGACAAGAGACCCAGTACTTC	CATSRERQETQYF
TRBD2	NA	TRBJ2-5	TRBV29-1	TGCAGCGTTGGCTTCTCTAGCGGGAATCAAGAGACCCAGTACTTC	CSVGFSSGNQETQYF
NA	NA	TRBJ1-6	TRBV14	TGTGCCAGCAGCCAAGATTTAGGGTCACCCCTCCACTTT	CASSQDLGSPLHF
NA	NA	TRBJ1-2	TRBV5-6	TGTGCCAGCAGCTTAGGGGATACGGTCTATGGCTACACCTTC	CASSLGDTVYGYTF
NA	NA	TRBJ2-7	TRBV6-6	TGTGCCAGCAGTTACGTACAGTCGAGCTCCTACGAGCAGTACTTC	CASSYVQSSSYEQYF
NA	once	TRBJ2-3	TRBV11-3	TGTGCCAGCAGCCCGGGGGGGACAGATAGCACAGATACGCAGTATTTT	CASSPGGTDSTDTQYF
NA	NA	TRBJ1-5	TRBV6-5	TGTGCCAGCAGTACGACATGGAAGATTGATCAGCCCCAGCATTTT	CASSTTWKIDQPQHF
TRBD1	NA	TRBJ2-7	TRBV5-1	TGCGCCAGCAGCTTCCTGGACAGGACTTACGAGCAGTACTTC	CASSFLDRTYEQYF
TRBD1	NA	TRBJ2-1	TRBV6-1	TGTGCCAGCACCGTCCCGGGACAGGGGAACAATGAGCAGTTCTTC	CASTVPGQGNNEQFF
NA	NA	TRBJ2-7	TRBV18	TGTGCCAGCTCACCACACGGGGGCGGCTACGAGCAGTACTTC	CASSPHGGGYEQYF
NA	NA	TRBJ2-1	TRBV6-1	TGTGCCAGCAGTGAAGCTAAGACTTCCTACAATGAGCAGTTCTTC	CASSEAKTSYNEQFF
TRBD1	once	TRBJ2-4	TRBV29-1	TGCAGCGTAGTGACAGGGGGTAAAAACATTCAGTACTTC	CSVVTGGKNIQYF
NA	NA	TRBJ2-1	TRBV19	TGTGCCAGTAAAGAGATACGATCAGACTACAATGAGCAGTTCTTC	CASKEIRSDYNEQFF
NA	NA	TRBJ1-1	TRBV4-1	TGCGCCAGCAGCCCAGCGTCGGGGGTAGACACTGAAGCTTTCTTT	CASSPASGVDTEAFF
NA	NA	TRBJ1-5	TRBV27	TGTGCCAGCAGTTTATCGATTTTCCAGCCCCAGCATTTT	CASSLSIFQPQHF
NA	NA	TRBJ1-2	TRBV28	TGTGCCAGCAGTTTGGTGGGCCTTAGGTATGGCTACACCTTC	CASSLVGLRYGYTF
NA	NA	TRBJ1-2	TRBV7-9	TGTGCCAGCACCAAGACAAGGAACTATGGCTACACCTTC	CASTKTRNYGYTF
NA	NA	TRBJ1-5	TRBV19	TGTGCCAGTAGTATAGATCTCGGGGGAAATCAGCCCCAGCATTTT	CASSIDLGGNQPQHF
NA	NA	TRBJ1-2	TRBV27	TGTGCCAGCAGTTTATACCCGGAAAACTATGGCTACACCTTC	CASSLYPENYGYTF
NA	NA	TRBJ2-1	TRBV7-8	TGTGCCAGCAGCTTAAGGGACTCCTACAATGAGCAGTTCTTC	CASSLRDSYNEQFF
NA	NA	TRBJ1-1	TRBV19	TGTGCCAGTACCGACGGGGGGGCGAGCACTGAAGCTTTCTTT	CASTDGGASTEAFF
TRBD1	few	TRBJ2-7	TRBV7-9	TGTGCCAGCTCCATAGGGACAGGTGGTGAAGAGCAGTACTTC	CASSIGTGGEEQYF
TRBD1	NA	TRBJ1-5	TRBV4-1	TGCGCCAGCAGCCAGGACAGGGGGCGCGGAACGACTCAGCCCCAGCATTTT	CASSQDRGRGTTQPQHF
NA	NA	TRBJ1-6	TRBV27	TGTGCCAGCAGGGTCGGGACGGTAGATTCACCCCTCCACTTT	CASRVGTVDSPLHF
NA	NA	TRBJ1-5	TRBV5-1	TGCGCCAGCAGCTTGGGGTGGGGTGAGGATCAGCCCCAGCATTTT	CASSLGWGEDQPQHF
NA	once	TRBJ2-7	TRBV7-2	TGTGCCAGCAGCATGGACAGCTACGAGCAGTACTTC	CASSMDSYEQYF
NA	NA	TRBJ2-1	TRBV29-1	TGCAGCGTTGAAATCAGGGTGGATGAGCAGTTCTTC	CSVEIRVDEQFF
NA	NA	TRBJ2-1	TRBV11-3	TGTGCCAGCAGCTTAAGATCTGGGGGCGCTTCTTTTGAGCAGTTCTTC	CASSLRSGGASFEQFF
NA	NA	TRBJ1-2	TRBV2	TGTGCCAGCAGTGTAGAGGAAAACTATGGCTACACCTTC	CASSVEENYGYTF
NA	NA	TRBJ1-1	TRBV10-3	TGTGCCATCTTTGATGAGGGCTCTGGGACTGAAGCTTTCTTT	CAIFDEGSGTEAFF
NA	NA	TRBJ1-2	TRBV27	TGTGCCAGCAGTTTATCCCCTTTTAGCAACTATGGCTACACCTTC	CASSLSPFSNYGYTF
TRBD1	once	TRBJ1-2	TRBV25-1	TGTGCCAGCAGTGATCTCACAGGGGGCGCGGCGGCTGGCTACACCTTC	CASSDLTGGAAAGYTF
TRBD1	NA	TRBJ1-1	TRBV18	TGTGCCAGCTCACCGACAGGGGGCTTGGACACTGAAGCTTTCTTT	CASSPTGGLDTEAFF
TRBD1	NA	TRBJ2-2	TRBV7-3	TGTGCCAGCAGGGGCGGACAGGGCTACACCGGGGAGCTGTTTTTT	CASRGGQGYTGELFF
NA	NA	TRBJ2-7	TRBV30	TGTGCCTGGAGTGTGGTCTACGAGCAGTACTTC	CAWSVVYEQYF
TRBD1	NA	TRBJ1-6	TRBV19	TGTGCCAGTAGTTCTCGGACAGGGGAAAATTCACCCCTCCACTTT	CASSSRTGENSPLHF
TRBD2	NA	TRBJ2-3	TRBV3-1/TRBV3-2	TGTGCCAGCAGCCAAGATGGGACTAGCGGGGACACAGATACGCAGTATTTT	CASSQDGTSGDTDTQYF
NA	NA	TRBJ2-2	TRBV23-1	TGCGCCAGCACAAAATCGAAGTCCAGGATAAACACCGGGGAGCTGTTTTTT	CASTKSKSRINTGELFF
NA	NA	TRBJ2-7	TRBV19	TGTGCCAGTATCGGGACACCGTCCTACGAGCAGTACTTC	CASIGTPSYEQYF
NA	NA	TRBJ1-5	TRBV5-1	TGCGCCAGCAGCTTGACCGGGGGCCGCAATCAGCCCCAGCATTTT	CASSLTGGRNQPQHF
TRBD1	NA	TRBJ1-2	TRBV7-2	TGTGCCAGCAGAACAATTGGGACAGGGGAAGAAGAGACCTTC	CASRTIGTGEEETF
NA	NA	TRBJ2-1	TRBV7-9	TGTGCCACCAGTATGGCCCATGAGCAGTTCTTC	CATSMAHEQFF
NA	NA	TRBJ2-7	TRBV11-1	TGTGCCAGCAGCCTCCCCCCCCCTTACGAGCAGTACTTC	CASSLPPPYEQYF
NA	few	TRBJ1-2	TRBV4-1	TGCGCCAGCGGATCCGAAGGGATAGGGGACTATGGCTACACCTTC	CASGSEGIGDYGYTF
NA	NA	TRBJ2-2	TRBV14	TGTGCCAGCAGCCAATGGACGGGGGTTCGAACCGGGGAGCTGTTTTTT	CASSQWTGVRTGELFF
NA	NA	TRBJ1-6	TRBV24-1	TGTGCCACCAGTGACCCAACCGTTCCGACAGGCCGTCCCAGGGCGTGCCATAATTCACCCCTCCACTTT	CATSDPTVPTGRPRACHNSPLHF
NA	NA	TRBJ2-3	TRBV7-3	TGTGCCAGCAGTCCCGACAGGTCTGTGTCAGATACGCAGTATTTT	CASSPDRSVSDTQYF